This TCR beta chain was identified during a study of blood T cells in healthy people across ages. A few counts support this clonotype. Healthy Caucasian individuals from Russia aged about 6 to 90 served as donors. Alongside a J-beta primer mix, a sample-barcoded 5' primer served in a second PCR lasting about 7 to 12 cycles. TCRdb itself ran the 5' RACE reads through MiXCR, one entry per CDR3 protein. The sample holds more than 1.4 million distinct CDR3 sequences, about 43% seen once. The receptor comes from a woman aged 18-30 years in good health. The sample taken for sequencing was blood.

The CDR3 here is CSVEGVGDGDNSYNEQFF. In DNA, the CDR3 is TGCAGCGTTGAAGGGGTCGGGGATGGGGATAACTCCTACAATGAGCAGTTCTTC. This chain links TRBV29-1 with TRBJ2-1, with D perhaps TRBD2 (5 bases). The CDR3 consists of 18 residues. Between the trimmed V and J ends, which lost 1 base and 0 bases, there was a span of 19 bases. Looked up from germline, CDR1 is SQVTM and CDR2 is ANQGSEA.